This note documents a single T cell receptor beta chain sequence. Its antigen remains unidentified. The CDR3 is 14 residues long. Germline CDR1 WSHSY, CDR2 SAAADI. Trimming removed 4 bases from V and 6 bases from J; junction bases left unmatched: 6. Each donor was a Caucasian adult residing in Nashville, Tennessee. The data are from a study of shared clonotypes between healthy human individuals. Study in general: The cohort had two women and a few men, ages 18 to 49. Study-level results: Clonotypes which were not shared had lower generation probabilities than clonotypes that all four donors shared. Sampling covered nothing but blood. Tissue TCR repertoires likely differ from those found in blood.

Measured with immunoSEQ multiplex PCR; TCRdb has only the in-frame clones, and not every one. The data contain 740,000 or so clones, more than 70% of them singletons. This chain links TRBV10-2 with TRBJ1-5, with 7 bases aligning to TRBD1. This clonotype originated in a woman aged 25 to 39 in good health. What was sequenced was memory CD4+ T cells sorted from blood. Subset meaning: CD45RA-negative fraction. CDR3 sequence reads: CASSGQGRGQPQHF. In DNA, the CDR3 is TGCGCCAGCAGTGGACAGGGTCGGGGTCAGCCCCAGCATTTT.